This T cell receptor beta chain was documented in a study of blood T cell repertoires in COVID-19. Produced via immunoSEQ multiplex PCR; TCRdb's table is partial and in-frame only. This sample has 300,000 to 400,000 clones, with approximately 91% found just once. Germline V CDR1 and CDR2: SGHTA, FQGTGA. V lost 5 bases to trimming and J lost 2 bases, with 12 bases between them. This CDR3 has 15 residues. Everyone who took part was roughly 18 to 89 years old, and they came from 20 to 25 US areas. Cohorts were determined from participant-reported clinical history. This sequence originates from a woman aged 25 to 45 who had been exposed to COVID-19. The sample consisted of PBMCs or T cells enriched from blood (not recorded which). The chain uses TRBV7-3 and TRBJ2-2; D ambiguous. The CDR3 sequence: CASSPLAKNTGELFF. CDR3 nucleotide sequence: TGTGCCAGCAGCCCGCTGGCCAAAAACACCGGGGAGCTGTTTTTT.